These 25 T cell receptor beta chains originate from one sample sequenced in a study of vaccination and CD4 T cells after COVID-19. Time point meaning: late sampling 161 to 241 days after vaccination in three convalescent patients. Specified treatment: roughly ten-day PBMC culture with coronavirus spike peptide pools or control peptides (ViraFEST assay). The Oncomine TCR Beta short-read assay generated sequence data from the DNA of cultured CD4+ T cells. A single record per CDR3 protein comes from TCRdb applying MiXCR to the PCR reads. In the table there are 20,000 to 30,000 distinct CDR3 sequences, 40% to 55% of which are singletons. No antigens are known for them. The sequences come from CD4+ T cells from blood, cultured in vitro, collected about 7 months after SARS-CoV-2 vaccination. The receptors were gathered from a human donor who had recovered from COVID-19.

The chain couples TRBV6-1 to TRBJ1-5; D remains unclear. The length of the CDR3 is 15 residues. The V end lost 5 bases, the J end lost 1 base, and 12 bases lay between the germline ends. CDR1 MNHNS and CDR2 SASEGT come from the germline V gene. CDR3 residues: CASSQGSTSNQPQHF. The CDR3 DNA sequence: TGTGCCAGCAGTCAAGGGTCGACGAGCAATCAGCCCCAGCATTTT.

This sequence joins TRBV6-2 or TRBV6-3 and TRBJ1-1, with TRBD1 as a possible D gene (5 bases). This CDR3 has 14 residues. Germline-derived CDR1 and CDR2 are MNHEY and SVGEGT. With 7 bases removed from V and 4 bases from J, the gap between germline ends came to 16 bases. Here the CDR3 DNA reads TGTGCCAGCACTAGCACAGGAGGATTCACTGAAGCTTTCTTT. Amino acids: CASTSTGGFTEAFF.

The chain couples TRBV28 to TRBJ1-1, with 7 bases fitting TRBD1. V shed 2 bases, J shed 10 bases, and the junction held 1 base outside the gene matches. CDR1 is MDHEN and CDR2 is SYDVKM in the germline V gene. The CDR3 is made up of 11 amino acids. This CDR3 reads CASSLDRVAFF. The CDR3 coding sequence is TGTGCCAGCAGTTTAGACAGGGTAGCTTTCTTT.

The chain is built from TRBV5-4 and TRBJ2-5, with 7 bases that match TRBD1. Per the germline V gene, CDR1 is SGHNT and CDR2 is YYREEE (reference sequence). CDR3 size: 14 residues. V was pared by 3 bases and J by 2 bases, with 4 bases of the junction left unmatched. This CDR3 reads CASSSGTAQETQYF. In DNA, the CDR3 is TGTGCCAGCAGCTCCGGGACAGCGCAAGAGACCCAGTACTTC.

The chain is built from TRBV6-1 and TRBJ2-3; 7 bases line up with TRBD2. The CDR3 spans 14 residues. J was trimmed by 0 bases and V by 9 bases; bases with no gene match: 6. Germline V CDR1 and CDR2: MNHNS, SASEGT. In DNA, the CDR3 is TGTGCCAGTAAAAGCGGGGTTAGCACAGATACGCAGTATTTT. Its translation is CASKSGVSTDTQYF.

The sample holds one count of this clonotype. V gene TRBV7-9 combines with J gene TRBJ2-7; D unresolved. Germline lookup yields CDR1 SEHNR and CDR2 FQNEAQ (reference sequence). Trimming removed 5 bases from V and 2 bases from J, with 4 bases in between. There are 11 residues in the CDR3. In DNA, the CDR3 is TGTGCCAGCAGCAAAGCCTACGAGCAGTACTTC. This translates into CASSKAYEQYF.

This chain links TRBV20-1 with TRBJ2-3, with 7 bases that match TRBD2. V was pared by 3 bases and J by 0 bases, with 12 bases of the junction left unmatched. The CDR3 is 17 residues long. In germline, CDR1 is DFQATT, CDR2 SNEGSKA (reference sequence). The CDR3 is CSASGLGEGSSTDTQYF. CDR3 nucleotide sequence: TGCAGTGCTAGTGGTTTGGGGGAGGGTTCTAGCACAGATACGCAGTATTTT.

This chain joins TRBV6-4 and TRBJ2-1; 8 bases are a match to TRBD2. Germline V lookup: CDR1 MRHNA, CDR2 SNTAGT. This CDR3 has 15 residues. Unmatched junction bases numbered 6, after V lost 0 bases and J lost 8 bases. This CDR3 is CASSDSAGGMDEQFF. The DNA of the CDR3 is TGTGCCAGCAGTGACTCGGCGGGAGGTATGGATGAGCAGTTCTTC.

The chain joins TRBV10-3 to TRBJ1-1, with D possibly matching TRBD1 (5 bases). The CDR3 has 17 amino acids. Germline assignment: CDR1 ENHRY and CDR2 SYGVKD. The V end lost 4 bases, the J end lost 4 bases, and 22 bases lay between the germline ends. CDR3 in amino acids: CAISASVVAPRGTEAFF. In nucleotides, the CDR3 is TGTGCCATCAGTGCGAGCGTGGTAGCCCCGAGGGGCACTGAAGCTTTCTTT.

This chain connects TRBV24-1 to TRBJ2-5; 8 bases align to TRBD2. Trimming at V came to 1 base and at J to 12 bases, leaving 9 bases not matched to a gene. The V gene's germline CDR1 is KGHDR and CDR2 SFDVKD. The CDR3 loop spans 14 amino acids. The CDR3 here is CATSDFGRGGRKYF. The CDR3 DNA is TGTGCCACCAGTGATTTTGGTCGCGGGGGGCGGAAGTACTTC.

The chain recombines TRBV27 with TRBJ1-6; 8 nucleotides match TRBD1. CDR1 and CDR2 (germline): MNHEY, SMNVEV (reference sequence). J gave up 5 bases and V 5 bases, and 5 bases lay outside the gene matches. The CDR3 is 15 residues long. CDR3 in DNA: TGTGCCAGCAGTGTGGACAGGGTGGATAATTCACCCCTCCACTTT. Protein: CASSVDRVDNSPLHF.

The chain is built from TRBV20-1 and TRBJ2-1, with D unresolved. V lost 0 bases and J 1 base, leaving 7 bases between the germline ends. Germline-derived CDR1 and CDR2 are DFQATT and SNEGSKA (reference sequence). The CDR3 spans 14 residues. In DNA form, the CDR3 reads TGCAGTGCTAGAGAGGGCCGTTCCTACAATGAGCAGTTCTTC. Translation gives CSAREGRSYNEQFF.

This clonotype was detected only a few times. The CDR3 DNA reads TGTGCCAGCAGCCCTCGTCTGGGCGAGCAGTACTTC. Translating it yields CASSPRLGEQYF. The chain couples TRBV27 to TRBJ2-7; D is uncertain. Per germline, CDR1 MNHEY and CDR2 SMNVEV (reference sequence). Trimming pared 6 bases from V and 6 bases from J, leaving 12 bases between. The CDR3 runs to 12 residues.

The V call is TRBV15, the J call TRBJ2-5; a possible D gene is TRBD2 (6 bases). The germline V and J ends were trimmed by 1 base and 3 bases, with 12 bases remaining between them. Germline V gene data show CDR1 as LNHNV and CDR2 as YYDKDF (reference sequence). The CDR3 loop spans 15 amino acids. CDR3 nucleotide sequence: TGTGCCACCAGCAGAGCCCCCCGGAGGGAAGAGACCCAGTACTTC. It specifies CATSRAPRREETQYF.

A single count supports this clonotype. The rearrangement joins TRBV10-2 to TRBJ2-7; no clear D. The CDR3 extends over 14 amino acids. Trimming removed 1 base at V and 3 bases at J, with 10 bases between. CDR1 is WSHSY and CDR2 is SAAADI in the germline V gene. CDR3 sequence: CASSEFGLYYEQYF. CDR3 DNA sequence: TGCGCCAGCAGTGAGTTTGGTCTATACTACGAGCAGTACTTC.

The V call is TRBV6-2 or TRBV6-3, the J call TRBJ1-5; D is unresolved. The CDR3 has 13 amino acids. Germline-derived CDR1 and CDR2 are MNHEY and SVGEGT. V was pared by 9 bases and J by 9 bases, with 18 bases between. CDR3 sequence reads: CASQAFNRAPQHF. In DNA, the CDR3 is TGTGCCAGTCAGGCCTTTAATCGCGCGCCCCAGCATTTT.

The V gene is TRBV28, the J gene TRBJ1-1; no firm D call. V gave up 7 bases and J gave up 1 base, with 10 bases separating them. Germline CDR1 is MDHEN and CDR2 is SYDVKM. This CDR3 spans 13 amino acids. The DNA for the CDR3 is TGTGCCAGCACCATATATAAGAACACTGAAGCTTTCTTT. Protein product: CASTIYKNTEAFF.

This clonotype was counted between two and nine times. This chain links TRBV20-1 with TRBJ2-3, with TRBD2 identical over 11 bases. Germline values: CDR1 DFQATT, CDR2 SNEGSKA (reference sequence). There are 15 residues in the CDR3. The J segment lost 0 bases and the V segment lost 3 bases, leaving 2 bases of the junction unmatched. This CDR3 reads CSASLAGGSTDTQYF. CDR3 sequence (DNA): TGCAGTGCTAGCCTAGCGGGAGGCAGCACAGATACGCAGTATTTT.

This clonotype was seen just once. V and J are TRBV4-2 and TRBJ1-5; possibly TRBD1 for D (6 bases). Germline V gene lookup returns CDR1 LGHNA and CDR2 YNFKEQ. Trimming pared 0 bases from V and 5 bases from J, leaving 11 bases between. This CDR3 spans 15 amino acids. CDR3 in DNA: TGTGCCAGCAGCCAAGATCTGGACAGATATCAGCCCCAGCATTTT. The encoded protein is CASSQDLDRYQPQHF.

The J gene is TRBJ2-3, the V gene TRBV20-1, with D perhaps TRBD1 (6 bases). Germline V lookup: CDR1 DFQATT, CDR2 SNEGSKA (reference sequence). This CDR3 has 13 amino acids. Trimming shortened V by 4 bases and J by 2 bases, and 10 bases separated the two germline ends. CDR3 sequence: CSATDRYTDTQYF. The CDR3, as DNA: TGCAGTGCTACGGACAGATACACAGATACGCAGTATTTT.

V gene TRBV5-4 combines with J gene TRBJ1-2; 9 nucleotides align to TRBD1. The CDR3 spans 15 residues. The V segment lost 4 bases and the J segment 4 bases; nucleotides outside the gene matches: 8. CDR1 and CDR2 from the germline V gene are SGHNT and YYREEE (reference sequence). The CDR3 bases are TGTGCCAGCAGCGTAACAGGGGGCGCTGGCTATGGCTACACCTTC. Its translation: CASSVTGGAGYGYTF.

The chain is built from TRBV5-4 and TRBJ2-5; 8 nucleotides match TRBD1. Germline CDR1 SGHNT, CDR2 YYREEE (reference sequence). This CDR3 spans 16 amino acids. The ends lost 4 bases at V and 3 bases at J; junction bases unmatched: 11. The CDR3: CASSDKGQATEETQYF. For the CDR3, the DNA is TGTGCCAGCAGCGACAAGGGACAGGCCACCGAAGAGACCCAGTACTTC.

This chain joins TRBV11-2 and TRBJ2-7; 8 positions agree with TRBD1. Looked up from germline, CDR1 is SGHAT and CDR2 is FQNNGV. Trimming took 6 bases from V and 3 from J; bases not matched to a gene: 7. This CDR3 region has 14 residues. For the CDR3, the DNA is TGTGCCAGCAGTCTTATCGGACAGGGCTACGAGCAGTACTTC. The encoded protein is CASSLIGQGYEQYF.

V gene TRBV6-4 combines with J gene TRBJ2-2; 9 nucleotides align to TRBD2. The junction had 4 bases not matched to a gene; V was cut back by 6 bases and J by 5 bases. The V gene's germline CDR1 is MRHNA and CDR2 SNTAGT. The CDR3 contains 14 residues. In DNA form, the CDR3 reads TGTGCCAGCAGCCGGACTAGCGCTACCGGGGAGCTGTTTTTT. It yields the protein CASSRTSATGELFF.

This clonotype was seen a few times. The chain is built from TRBV10-3 and TRBJ2-3; possibly TRBD1 or TRBD2 for D (5 bases each). The ends were cut back, 8 bases at V and 2 bases at J, with 8 bases in the middle. The CDR3 consists of 12 residues. The germline V gene encodes CDR1 ENHRY and CDR2 SYGVKD. The CDR3 loop reads CAIRDLTDTQYF. The CDR3 DNA follows: TGTGCCATCCGGGACCTCACAGATACGCAGTATTTT.